Listed below are T cell receptor beta chains from one sample, sequenced in a study of cytomegalovirus exposure and HLA in healthy donors. Repertoires were generated with immunoSEQ multiplex PCR, while TCRdb's copy carries only in-frame clones and drops some. This table holds around 110,000 clones, 81% found once. Input material: PBMCs. The receptors originated from a woman under 40 in good health and CMV-seronegative. CDR3s include the opening cysteine and the closing phenylalanine or tryptophan. Size tells how often a clone was seen (once, few, many) or the class of an expanded clone, and some rows leave it out.

>few|TRBV6-1|15
CASSDGTGDGYGYTF
>NA|TRBV28|14
CASSSGQTNTEAFF
>NA|TRBV2|13
CASRRTSSYEQYF
>NA|TRBV27|16
CASSLGPSYVTGELFF
>NA|TRBV10-3|16
CAISEWGQSNTGELFF
>NA|TRBV1|15
CTRDLAGVVSETQYF
>NA|TRBV5-6|15
CASSPGLAGGYEQYF
>NA|TRBV4-2|14
CASSPEAGSYEQYF
>NA|TRBV27|13
CASSLRRSYGYTF
>NA|TRBV27|14
CASSLSLSGNTIYF
>once|TRBV7-9|16
CASSPRTSGRVNEQFF
>NA|TRBV7-9|15
CASSLASANKETQYF
>NA|TRBV27|15
CASRTATGDRNGYTF
>few|TRBV28|14
CASSPPGRIAEAFF
>NA|TRBV6-1|16
CASSGQGTTVFATQYF
>NA|TRBV19|14
CASSIARGPQPQHF
>NA|TRBV6-5|15
CASSYRREGTYEQYF
>NA|TRBV4-1|15
CASSQGPQGDEKLFF
>NA|TRBV7-9|14
CASSSTETPYEQYF
>NA|TRBV7-9|15
CASSLELTVQETRYF
>NA|TRBV19|16
CASSIGGGIMNTEAFF
>NA|TRBV7-2|16
CASSLVDSPAGETQYF
>NA|TRBV15|15
CATSGSRSATGELFF
>few|TRBV7-9|16
CASSLVGLATQETQYF
>NA|TRBV5-1|15
CASKEGTGAGNTIYF
>NA|TRBV28|14
CASLRDRTVYEQFF
>NA|TRBV6-1|14
CASSGLADTGELFF
>NA|TRBV27|15
CASSPFGGQGTEQYF
>NA|TRBV10-3|18
CAISDSLAGAFSTDTQYF
>few|TRBV7-8|15
CASSIHQGPSYEQYF
>NA|TRBV7-9|14
CASSPSADWETQYF
>NA|TRBV18|11
CASSLQETQYF
>NA|TRBV6-5|14
CASSQDTAMDEAFF
>NA|TRBV18|17
CASSADLAAYSTDTQYF
>NA|TRBV2|14
CASTPGLVGGTQYF
>once|TRBV6-1|14
CASSDRRVFNEQFF
>few|TRBV2|16
CASSDGGWVPNYGYTF
>NA|TRBV27|18
CAGGPQTYRVTNTGELFF
>NA|TRBV13|16
CASSTRRQDPFYEQYF
>NA|TRBV28|13
CASSSDSNYEQYF
>NA|TRBV28|13
CASQGQGNTEAFF
>NA|TRBV4-3|16
CASSDTVGSYNSPLHF
>once|TRBV19|15
CASSILGGDSYEQYF
>NA|TRBV5-1|13
CASSTGTGYEQYF
>NA|TRBV15|14
CATSRLAGERTQYF
>NA|TRBV6-1|13
CASWGEDTYEQYF
>once|TRBV14|18
CASSQVREGGQGIYEQYF
>NA|TRBV29-1|13
CSVVGTGRYEQYF
>NA|TRBV10-3|15
CATYTGYSENTEAFF
>NA|TRBV28|15
CASRGAGQGVDGYTF
>NA|TRBV7-9|16
CASSLGPGQDSDTQYF
>NA|TRBV28|16
CASSSTGQGFPYEQYF